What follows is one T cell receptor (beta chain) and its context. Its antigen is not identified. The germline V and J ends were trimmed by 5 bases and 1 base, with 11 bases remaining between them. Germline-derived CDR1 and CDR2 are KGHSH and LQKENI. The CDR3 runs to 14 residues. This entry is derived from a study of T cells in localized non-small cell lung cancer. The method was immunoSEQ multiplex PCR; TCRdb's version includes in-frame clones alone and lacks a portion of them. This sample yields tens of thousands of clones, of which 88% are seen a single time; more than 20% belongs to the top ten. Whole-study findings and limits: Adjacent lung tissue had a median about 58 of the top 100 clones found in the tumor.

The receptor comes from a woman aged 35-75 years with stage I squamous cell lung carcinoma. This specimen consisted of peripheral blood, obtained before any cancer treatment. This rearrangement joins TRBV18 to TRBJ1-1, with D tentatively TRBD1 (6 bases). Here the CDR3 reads CASSVRQENTEAFF. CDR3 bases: TGTGCCAGCTCAGTCCGACAGGAGAACACTGAAGCTTTCTTT. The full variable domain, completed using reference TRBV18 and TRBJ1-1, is NAGVMQNPRHLVRRRGQEARLRCSPMKGHSHVYWYRQLPEEGLKFMVYLQKENIIDESGMPKERFSAEFPKEGPSILRIQQVVRGDSAAYFCASSVRQENTEAFFGQGTRLTVV.